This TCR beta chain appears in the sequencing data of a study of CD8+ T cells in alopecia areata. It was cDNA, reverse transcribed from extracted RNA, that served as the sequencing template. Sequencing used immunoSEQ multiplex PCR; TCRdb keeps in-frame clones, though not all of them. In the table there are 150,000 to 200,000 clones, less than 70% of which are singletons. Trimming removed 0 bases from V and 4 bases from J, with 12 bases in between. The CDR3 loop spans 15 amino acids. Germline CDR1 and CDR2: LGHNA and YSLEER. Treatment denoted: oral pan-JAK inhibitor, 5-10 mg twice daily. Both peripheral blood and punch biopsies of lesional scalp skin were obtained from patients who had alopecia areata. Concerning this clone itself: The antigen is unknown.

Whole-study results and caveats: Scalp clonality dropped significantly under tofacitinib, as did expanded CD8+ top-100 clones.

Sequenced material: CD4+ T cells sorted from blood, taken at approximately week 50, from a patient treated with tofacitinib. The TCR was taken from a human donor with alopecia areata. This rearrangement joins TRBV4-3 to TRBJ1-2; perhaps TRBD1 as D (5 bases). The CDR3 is CASSQERGQSYGYTF. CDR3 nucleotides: TGCGCCAGCAGCCAAGAAAGGGGTCAGAGCTATGGCTACACCTTC.